These 29 T cell receptor beta chains were all obtained from the same sample, sequenced in a study of blood T cell repertoires in COVID-19. The table came from immunoSEQ multiplex PCR; TCRdb's copy has only in-frame clones and leaves some out. This table holds around 150,000 clones, more than 80% found once. What was sequenced was peripheral blood. These receptors were taken from a man in his 70s with acute or convalescent COVID-19.

The chain has TRBV4-2 and TRBJ2-3; 12 positions match TRBD2. Trimming cost V 2 bases and J 1 base; bases outside gene matches: 1. Looked up from germline, CDR1 is LGHNA and CDR2 is YNFKEQ. This CDR3 is built from 16 residues. The CDR3, as DNA: TGTGCCAGCAGCCAACGACTAGCGGGGGGCACAGATACGCAGTATTTT. This sequence encodes CASSQRLAGGTDTQYF.

The chain uses TRBV3-1 (or the pseudogene TRBV3-2) and TRBJ2-5; no definite D call. V gave up 4 bases and J gave up 5 bases, with 8 bases separating them. The CDR3 loop spans 12 amino acids. Per germline, CDR1 LGHDT and CDR2 YNNKEL (reference sequence). The chain's CDR3 is CASSLLSETQYF. CDR3 bases: TGTGCCAGCAGCCTACTCTCCGAGACCCAGTACTTC.

The rearrangement links TRBV5-4 to TRBJ2-7; 8 bases map to TRBD2. J was trimmed by 3 bases and V by 4 bases; bases with no gene match: 9. The V gene's germline CDR1 is SGHNT and CDR2 YYREEE (reference sequence). This CDR3 spans 15 amino acids. The CDR3 reads CASSRDGGAFYEQYF. The CDR3 DNA sequence: TGTGCCAGCAGCCGAGACGGGGGGGCCTTCTACGAGCAGTACTTC.

In this sample, this clone turned up once. The chain has TRBV3-1 (or the pseudogene TRBV3-2) and TRBJ1-1; D might be TRBD1 (5 bases). The CDR3 covers 14 residues. Germline V gene sequence: CDR1 LGHDT, CDR2 YNNKEL (reference sequence). The germline V and J ends were trimmed by 4 bases and 4 bases, with 13 bases remaining between them. CDR3 sequence reads: CASSRGGFSTEAFF. CDR3 nucleotide sequence: TGTGCCAGCAGCCGGGGGGGTTTTAGCACTGAAGCTTTCTTT.

Only a few counts were recorded for this clone. The chain is built from TRBV19 and TRBJ1-5; 8 bases are a match to TRBD1. With 4 bases clipped from V and 7 bases from J, the junction kept 6 bases outside the gene matches. Per germline, CDR1 LNHDA and CDR2 SQIVND (reference sequence). The CDR3 sequence is 14 residues long. This CDR3 is CASSTRTGYQPQHF. The CDR3 coding sequence is TGTGCCAGTAGTACCCGGACAGGGTACCAGCCCCAGCATTTT.

On this clone itself: At one end the junction does not follow the germline gene, possibly because of a read error. The chain recombines TRBV7-7 with TRBJ2-2; the match to TRBD2 covers 11 bases. Germline V gene lookup returns CDR1 SSHAT and CDR2 FNYEAQ (reference sequence). The CDR3 consists of 16 residues. CDR3 bases: TGTGCTAGCAGCCCCACTAGCGGGGGTTACACCGGGGAGCTGTTTTTT. This sequence encodes CASSPTSGGYTGELFF.

This sequence joins TRBV6-4 and TRBJ1-6; D gene ambiguous. Trimming left V 8 bases short and J 9 bases short, with 14 bases between. The CDR3 loop spans 13 amino acids. Germline lookup yields CDR1 MRHNA and CDR2 SNTAGT. CDR3 bases: TGTGCCAGCGAAGGAGGATTGGTTTCACCCCTCCACTTT. Translated, it gives CASEGGLVSPLHF.

The rearrangement uses TRBV11-2 and TRBJ2-7, with 9 bases that match TRBD2. Losses at the gene ends were 5 bases for V and 7 bases for J; bases not matched to a gene: 9. CDR3 length equals 14 residues. Germline assignment: CDR1 SGHAT and CDR2 FQNNGV. The CDR3 DNA reads as TGTGCCAGCAGCCGAGTCCCACTAGCGGGTGAGCAGTACTTC. Protein product: CASSRVPLAGEQYF.

This clone was observed a handful of times. The chain uses TRBV6-6 and TRBJ2-5; D is ambiguous. The length of the CDR3 is 12 residues. Germline loops: CDR1 MNHNY, CDR2 SVGAGI (reference sequence). Trimming took 6 bases from V and 3 from J, leaving 8 bases between them. In DNA form, the CDR3 reads TGTGCCAGCAGAAGAGATGAAGAGACCCAGTACTTC. This gives the protein CASRRDEETQYF.

V and J are TRBV7-2 and TRBJ2-7, with 8 bases matching TRBD2. The junction had 5 bases not matched to a gene; V was cut back by 5 bases and J by 2 bases. CDR3 length: 14 residues. The germline V gene encodes CDR1 SGHTA and CDR2 FQGNSA. CDR3 sequence: CASSQAGAAYEQYF. The CDR3 bases are TGTGCCAGCAGCCAAGCGGGAGCGGCCTACGAGCAGTACTTC.

As DNA, the CDR3 is TGTGCCAGCAGCGGACTAGCGGAGGGGAGCCAGCAGTACTTC. This gives the protein CASSGLAEGSQQYF. V gene TRBV6-5 combines with J gene TRBJ2-7; 10 nucleotides agree with TRBD2. V lost 6 bases, J lost 8 bases, and 10 bases stayed unmatched. Germline lookup yields CDR1 MNHEY and CDR2 SVGAGI. The CDR3 sequence is 14 residues long.

This clone was recorded once. The chain has TRBV29-1 and TRBJ1-1; 7 bases are a match to TRBD1. CDR3 length: 12 amino acids. The ends lost 6 bases at V and 1 base at J; junction bases unmatched: 2. Germline-derived CDR1 and CDR2 are SQVTM and ANQGSEA. CDR3 nucleotide sequence: TGCAGCGTGAGGGACAGGAACACTGAAGCTTTCTTT. Translation: CSVRDRNTEAFF.

This clone was seen only a few times. The chain links TRBV19 to TRBJ1-1; D not certain. The V gene's germline CDR1 is LNHDA and CDR2 SQIVND (reference sequence). The CDR3 sequence is 14 residues long. The V end lost 3 bases, the J end lost 1 base, and 9 bases lay between the germline ends. CDR3 region: CASSMQVANTEAFF. Here the CDR3 DNA reads TGTGCCAGTAGTATGCAGGTCGCGAACACTGAAGCTTTCTTT.

This clone showed up just once. The J gene is TRBJ1-6, the V gene TRBV6-4; tentatively, D is TRBD1 (5 bases). With 3 bases removed from V and 4 bases from J, the gap between germline ends came to 10 bases. This CDR3 spans 15 amino acids. Germline V gene sequence: CDR1 MRHNA, CDR2 SNTAGT. The CDR3 protein is CASSETGVYNSPLHF. The CDR3 DNA is TGTGCCAGCAGTGAAACGGGGGTTTATAATTCACCCCTCCACTTT.

The rearrangement joins TRBV10-3 to TRBJ2-1, with TRBD2 matching over 11 bases. Germline V gene sequence: CDR1 ENHRY, CDR2 SYGVKD. J lost 5 bases, V lost 5 bases, and 8 bases had no gene match. The CDR3 has 16 residues. Here the CDR3 reads CAISYPGTSGNNEQFF. As DNA, the CDR3 is TGTGCCATCAGTTATCCGGGGACTAGCGGAAACAATGAGCAGTTCTTC.

V and J are TRBV10-2 and TRBJ1-6, with D possibly being TRBD1 (6 bases). V was trimmed by 5 bases and J by 10 bases, leaving 21 bases between them. Germline loops: CDR1 WSHSY, CDR2 SAAADI. The CDR3 extends over 16 amino acids. In nucleotides, the CDR3 is TGCGCCAGCAGTTGGGACGGACAGACCGCCGTATCACCCCTCCACTTT. It codes for CASSWDGQTAVSPLHF.

The sample holds a few counts of this clone. The rearrangement links TRBV28 to TRBJ2-7, with a tentative D call TRBD1 (6 bases). The CDR3 extends over 13 amino acids. Trimming took off 5 bases at V and 3 bases at J, with 11 bases between the two ends. The germline V gene encodes CDR1 MDHEN and CDR2 SYDVKM. This CDR3 reads CASSPGQNYEQYF. CDR3 coding DNA: TGTGCCAGCAGTCCCGGACAGAACTACGAGCAGTACTTC. Drawing the rest from reference TRBV28 and TRBJ2-7, the complete variable domain is DVKVTQSSRYLVKRTGEKVFLECVQDMDHENMFWYRQDPGLGLRLIYFSYDVKMKEKGDIPEGYSVSREKKERFSLILESASTNQTSMYLCASSPGQNYEQYFGPGTRLTVT.

CDR3 nucleotide sequence: TGTGCCACCAGTGATGGACAGGACAGCTCCTACGAGCAGTACTTC. It encodes CATSDGQDSSYEQYF. The chain recombines TRBV24-1 with TRBJ2-7, with 7 bases fitting TRBD1. The J segment lost 0 bases and the V segment lost 3 bases, leaving 4 bases of the junction unmatched. CDR1 is KGHDR, CDR2 SFDVKD, per germline. The CDR3 extends over 15 amino acids.

This chain's CDR3 is CASSQTDMGLIDEQFF. CDR3 in DNA: TGCGCCAGCAGCCAGACAGATATGGGCCTTATCGATGAGCAGTTCTTC. The chain has TRBV5-1 and TRBJ2-1; D may be TRBD1 (5 bases). This CDR3 comprises 16 residues. Trimming pared 4 bases from V and 8 bases from J, leaving 22 bases between. Germline lookup yields CDR1 SGHRS and CDR2 YFSETQ. Filled out from reference TRBV5-1 and TRBJ2-1, the complete variable domain reads KAGVTQTPRYLIKTRGQQVTLSCSPISGHRSVSWYQQTPGQGLQFLFEYFSETQRNKGNFPGRFSGRQFSNSRSEMNVSTLELGDSALYLCASSQTDMGLIDEQFFGPGTRLTVL.

The chain combines TRBV18 with TRBJ2-1; tentative D call: TRBD2 (7 bases). This CDR3 is 15 amino acids long. With 3 bases removed from V and 8 bases from J, the gap between germline ends came to 17 bases. The germline V gene encodes CDR1 KGHSH and CDR2 LQKENI. CDR3 in DNA: TGTGCCAGCTCACCCCAGGGGAGGGAATTCGATGAGCAGTTCTTC. Residues: CASSPQGREFDEQFF. The variable domain in full, completed from reference TRBV18 and TRBJ2-1, reads NAGVMQNPRHLVRRRGQEARLRCSPMKGHSHVYWYRQLPEEGLKFMVYLQKENIIDESGMPKERFSAEFPKEGPSILRIQQVVRGDSAAYFCASSPQGREFDEQFFGPGTRLTVL.

In this sample, this clone turned up once. The chain has TRBV5-6 and TRBJ1-4, with D possibly being TRBD1 (5 bases). The CDR3 sequence is 15 residues long. Germline lookup yields CDR1 SGHDT and CDR2 YYEEEE. V gave up 1 base and J gave up 10 bases, with 17 bases separating them. Written as DNA, the CDR3 is TGTGCCAGCAGCTTGACAGGACCTACCTTTGGAAAACTGTTTTTT. Translating it yields CASSLTGPTFGKLFF.

The rearrangement links TRBV19 to TRBJ2-7; tentative D call: TRBD1 (6 bases). The germline V gene has CDR1 LNHDA and CDR2 SQIVND (reference sequence). Between the trimmed V and J ends, which lost 6 bases and 4 bases, there was a span of 19 bases. This CDR3 is built from 15 residues. The CDR3 DNA reads TGTGCCAGTAGCACACGACAGGAGATAGGTTACGAGCAGTACTTC. Residues: CASSTRQEIGYEQYF.

The chain joins TRBV27 to TRBJ2-1; 8 nucleotides line up with TRBD2. The CDR3 has 16 residues. Trimming removed 8 bases from V and 0 bases from J; junction bases left unmatched: 9. CDR1 and CDR2 from the germline V gene are MNHEY and SMNVEV (reference sequence). The CDR3, as DNA: TGTGCCAGCGGATCGGGGGGGCTGCGCTCCTACAATGAGCAGTTCTTC. Translated: CASGSGGLRSYNEQFF.

The chain uses TRBV20-1 and TRBJ1-5, with D hard to call. CDR1 and CDR2 from the germline V gene are DFQATT and SNEGSKA (reference sequence). V shed 3 bases and J shed 7 bases, with 16 bases lying between them. This CDR3 contains 14 residues. The CDR3 DNA follows: TGCAGTGCTAGTGAATTAGCGGTCGGGCAGCCCCAGCATTTT. It encodes CSASELAVGQPQHF.

With respect to this clone: This CDR3 is also generated by other DNA sequences in the sample. The chain recombines TRBV5-4 with TRBJ2-7; 7 bases line up with TRBD1. Germline-derived CDR1 and CDR2 are SGHNT and YYREEE (reference sequence). The CDR3 loop spans 15 amino acids. The junction had 5 bases not matched to a gene; V was cut back by 0 bases and J by 2 bases. Here the CDR3 reads CASSLGQGETYEQYF. CDR3 bases: TGTGCCAGCAGCTTGGGGCAGGGGGAGACCTACGAGCAGTACTTC.

The chain uses TRBV24-1 and TRBJ2-3, with 8 bases that match TRBD2. The CDR3 spans 18 residues. Trimming cost V 0 bases and J 0 bases; bases outside gene matches: 7. The germline V gene has CDR1 KGHDR and CDR2 SFDVKD. The CDR3 sequence: CATSDLTSGDTSTDTQYF. CDR3 nucleotide sequence: TGTGCCACCAGTGATTTGACTAGCGGCGACACTAGCACAGATACGCAGTATTTT.

The chain is built from TRBV11-2 and TRBJ1-1, with 8 bases that match TRBD1. Per the germline V gene, CDR1 is SGHAT and CDR2 is FQNNGV. CDR3 length: 13 amino acids. The junction had 5 bases not matched to a gene; V was cut back by 8 bases and J by 3 bases. The CDR3 protein is CASGYRGDTEAFF. The CDR3 DNA follows: TGTGCCAGCGGCTACAGGGGGGACACTGAAGCTTTCTTT.

The J gene is TRBJ2-2, the V gene TRBV5-4; 10 bases map to TRBD2. Germline-derived CDR1 and CDR2 are SGHNT and YYREEE (reference sequence). The CDR3 totals 16 residues. Trimming at V came to 0 bases and at J to 2 bases, leaving 1 base not matched to a gene. The CDR3 loop reads CASSLVAGGNTGELFF. In DNA, the CDR3 is TGTGCCAGCAGCTTGGTAGCGGGGGGAAACACCGGGGAGCTGTTTTTT.

J is TRBJ2-7 and V is TRBV6-5; D is unresolved. From germline, CDR1 is MNHEY and CDR2 SVGAGI. The V gene lost 7 bases and the J gene lost 2 bases, with 18 bases spanning the gap. The CDR3 is 15 residues long. The CDR3 region has the DNA TGTGCCAGCACGGGTTTGGCGGTAATTACCTACGAGCAGTACTTC. Translating it yields CASTGLAVITYEQYF.